Listed below are T cell receptor beta chains from one sample, sequenced in a study of T-cell memory formation after mild COVID-19. TCRdb fed the 5' RACE reads into MiXCR, producing one record per CDR3 protein. The sample lists roughly 500,000 distinct CDR3 sequences, about a fifth occurring once. Sequences were obtained from PBMCs or a T cell subset sorted from them (not recorded which). Receptors were obtained from an adult woman who had mild COVID-19 (a few samples of this study predate the infection). Cell type and time point are not known. The CDR3 runs from the conserved cysteine through the conserved F or W. Fields, in order: clone size, V gene, J gene, CDR3 length, D gene, CDR3 protein, CDR3 DNA. D genes are given only for firm matches. Clone size is stated in some rows and not others, as once, few, many or a class when expanded.

>NA|TRBV27|TRBJ2-7|12|NA
CASSFSGREQYF
TGTGCCAGCAGTTTCTCTGGGCGTGAGCAGTACTTC
>few|TRBV12-3/TRBV12-4|TRBJ2-5|15|NA
CASSHRQGRGETQYF
TGTGCCAGCAGCCACAGACAGGGGAGGGGAGAGACCCAGTACTTC
>few|TRBV7-6|TRBJ1-3|16|NA
CASSLGGGVSGNTIYF
TGTGCCAGCAGCTTAGGTGGGGGGGTCTCTGGAAACACCATATATTTT
>many|TRBV7-3|TRBJ2-2|15|NA
CASSLRPAFTGELFF
TGTGCCAGCAGCTTAAGGCCAGCTTTCACCGGGGAGCTGTTTTTT
>few|TRBV11-2|TRBJ2-4|13|NA
CAVRPLAKNIQYF
TGTGCCGTCCGTCCACTAGCCAAAAACATTCAGTACTTC
>NA|TRBV5-1|TRBJ2-1|18|TRBD2
CASSLAELAGGLWNEQFF
TGCGCCAGCAGCTTGGCCGAACTAGCGGGGGGGCTGTGGAATGAGCAGTTCTTC
>NA|TRBV4-3|TRBJ2-3|16|TRBD1
CASSQDRLPRGDTQYF
TGCGCCAGCAGCCAAGATCGACTACCCAGGGGGGATACGCAGTATTTT
>NA|TRBV7-7|TRBJ2-2|13|NA
CASSLAVSGELFF
TGTGCTAGCAGCTTAGCTGTCTCCGGGGAGCTGTTTTTT
>NA|TRBV2|TRBJ2-7|15|TRBD2
CASRTPGLILYEQYF
TGTGCCAGCAGGACCCCGGGACTAATCCTATACGAGCAGTACTTC
>NA|TRBV20-1|TRBJ2-7|12|NA
CSASQADYEQYF
TGCAGTGCTTCCCAGGCGGACTACGAGCAGTACTTC
>NA|TRBV13|TRBJ2-7|16|TRBD2
CASSPRASGPSYEQYF
TGTGCCAGCAGCCCGAGGGCTAGCGGGCCATCCTACGAGCAGTACTTC
>NA|TRBV4-2|TRBJ1-6|16|TRBD1
CASSSAKTGFNSPLHF
TGTGCCAGCAGCTCTGCGAAGACAGGGTTTAATTCACCCCTCCACTTT
>NA|TRBV1|TRBJ2-5|16|NA
CTSSQSPSGIKKTQYF
TGCACCAGCAGCCAAAGTCCCAGCGGGATCAAAAAGACCCAGTACTTC
>NA|TRBV24-1|TRBJ1-1|15|TRBD1
CATSPRGVGNTEAFF
TGTGCCACCAGTCCCAGGGGGGTTGGGAACACTGAAGCTTTCTTT
>NA|TRBV6-2/TRBV6-3|TRBJ2-2|16|NA
CASTPRRDQNTGELFF
TGTGCCAGCACTCCACGGAGGGACCAGAACACCGGGGAGCTGTTTTTT
>few|TRBV6-5|TRBJ2-7|16|TRBD1
CASSSAGTELSYEQYF
TGTGCCAGCAGTTCCGCCGGGACAGAGCTCTCCTACGAGCAGTACTTC
>few|TRBV5-4|TRBJ2-7|14|NA
CASSRSLGVYEQYF
TGTGCCAGCAGCCGTAGCCTAGGGGTTTACGAGCAGTACTTC
>few|TRBV9|TRBJ2-1|16|TRBD2
CASSAILAGGYNEQFF
TGTGCCAGCAGCGCGATCCTAGCGGGGGGTTACAATGAGCAGTTCTTC
>NA|TRBV7-9|TRBJ1-6|13|NA
CASSSPDRGPLHF
TGTGCCAGCAGCTCGCCCGACCGCGGGCCCCTCCACTTT
>few|TRBV5-4|TRBJ2-1|15|NA
CASSLRPSSENEQFF
TGTGCCAGCAGCTTGCGGCCTAGCTCGGAGAATGAGCAGTTCTTC
>NA|TRBV29-1|TRBJ2-7|12|NA
CSVEDTSYEQYF
TGCAGCGTTGAAGATACGTCCTACGAGCAGTACTTC
>few|TRBV5-1|TRBJ2-1|16|TRBD2
CASSLDGSGRHNEQFF
TGCGCCAGCAGCTTGGATGGTAGCGGGAGACACAATGAGCAGTTCTTC
>NA|TRBV28|TRBJ1-1|15|NA
CASTFGGIVITEAFF
TGTGCCAGCACCTTCGGGGGAATAGTGATCACTGAAGCTTTCTTT
>few|TRBV5-1|TRBJ1-1|16|NA
CASSLAGTPMNTEAFF
TGCGCCAGCAGCTTGGCCGGGACACCCATGAACACTGAAGCTTTCTTT
>few|TRBV25-1|TRBJ2-1|15|NA
CASSGPLRGYNEQFF
TGTGCCAGCAGTGGGCCCCTTCGGGGATACAATGAGCAGTTCTTC